The 12 T cell receptor beta chains listed next were all sequenced from one sample in a study of cytomegalovirus exposure and HLA in healthy donors. Use of 60 Vbeta and 13 Jbeta primers characterized the PCR. TCRdb's copy holds only in-frame clones and misses some; the assay was immunoSEQ multiplex PCR. The sample carries roughly 200,000 clones, 82% recorded once. The source material was PBMCs. These receptors were obtained from a woman aged 35 to 49 in good health and CMV-seronegative.

The chain employs TRBV7-3 and TRBJ2-1, with a weak D call TRBD2 (5 bases). From germline, CDR1 is SGHTA and CDR2 FQGTGA. Trimming removed 0 bases from V and 10 bases from J, with 10 bases in between. The CDR3 length is 13 residues. The CDR3 sequence is CASSLTAGGEQFF. The DNA of the CDR3 is TGTGCCAGCAGCTTAACGGCTGGCGGGGAGCAGTTCTTC.

The V gene is TRBV6-5, the J gene TRBJ1-4, with 11 nucleotides matching TRBD1. After removal of 6 bases from V and 6 bases from J, the junction contained 3 bases not matched to a gene. The V gene's germline CDR1 is MNHEY and CDR2 SVGAGI. This CDR3 comprises 14 residues. CDR3 region: CASRTGQGDEKLFF. The CDR3 DNA sequence: TGTGCCAGCAGGACGGGACAGGGGGATGAAAAACTGTTTTTT.

In this sample, this clone turned up once. CDR3 protein: CATWGLAGGMDEQFF. DNA for the CDR3: TGTGCCACATGGGGGCTAGCGGGGGGCATGGATGAGCAGTTCTTC. The V gene is TRBV6-5, the J gene TRBJ2-1, with 11 bases identical to TRBD2. This CDR3 has 15 residues. Germline V gene lookup returns CDR1 MNHEY and CDR2 SVGAGI. J lost 8 bases, V lost 10 bases, and 13 bases had no gene match.

In this sample, this clone turned up a few times. Compared with germline, one end of the junction differs, possibly owing to a read error. J is TRBJ1-1 and V is TRBV7-7; the match to TRBD1 covers 8 bases. The germline gives CDR1 SSHAT, CDR2 FNYEAQ (reference sequence). The CDR3 spans 13 residues. In nucleotides, the CDR3 is TGTGCTAGCAGCGTTGGACAGGGCCAAGAAGCTTTCTTT. It yields the protein CASSVGQGQEAFF.

The chain couples TRBV7-9 to TRBJ1-1; TRBD1 might be the D (6 bases). The CDR3 is 14 amino acids. Germline V gene data show CDR1 as SEHNR and CDR2 as FQNEAQ (reference sequence). V gave up 2 bases and J gave up 1 base, with 8 bases separating them. CDR3 loop: CASSLQGGNTEAFF. The DNA for the CDR3 is TGTGCCAGCAGCTTACAAGGGGGGAACACTGAAGCTTTCTTT.

The CDR3 nucleotides are TGTGCCAGCAGTCGTGAGGGACTAGCGGGGGCGGGGGCCGCAACCTACAATGAGCAGTTCTTC. Its protein product is CASSREGLAGAGAATYNEQFF. The genes are TRBV19 and TRBJ2-1, with 14 bases identical to TRBD2. The CDR3 runs to 21 residues. Germline V lookup: CDR1 LNHDA, CDR2 SQIVND (reference sequence). The ends lost 9 bases at V and 2 bases at J; junction bases unmatched: 21.

The V call is TRBV6-5, the J call TRBJ1-1, with a possible D match to TRBD1 (6 bases). Looked up from germline, CDR1 is MNHEY and CDR2 is SVGAGI. Trimming left V 0 bases short and J 5 bases short, with 13 bases between. The CDR3 is made up of 15 amino acids. The CDR3: CASSYSKTGPTEAFF. CDR3 sequence (DNA): TGTGCCAGCAGTTACTCGAAAACAGGGCCTACTGAAGCTTTCTTT.

The chain uses TRBV18 and TRBJ2-3, with TRBD1 identical over 8 bases. The CDR3 runs 16 residues. V shed 3 bases, J shed 4 bases, and the junction held 9 bases outside the gene matches. The germline V gene has CDR1 KGHSH and CDR2 LQKENI. CDR3 coding DNA: TGTGCCAGCTCACCCACAGGGGGGCTAGGCGCAGATACGCAGTATTTT. This codes for CASSPTGGLGADTQYF.

The V call is TRBV4-1, the J call TRBJ1-1; TRBD1 aligns across 7 bases. The CDR3 is made up of 16 amino acids. V lost 1 base to trimming and J lost 0 bases; unmatched junction nucleotides: 5. Germline V gene data show CDR1 as MGHRA and CDR2 as YSYEKL. The CDR3, as DNA: TGCGCCAGCAGCCAAGGACAGGGAGCAATGAACACTGAAGCTTTCTTT. Residues: CASSQGQGAMNTEAFF.

This chain joins TRBV19 and TRBJ1-5; TRBD1 is a possible D gene (5 bases). The length of the CDR3 is 15 residues. V shed 1 base and J shed 7 bases, with 14 bases lying between them. Germline CDR1 reads LNHDA; CDR2 reads SQIVND (reference sequence). DNA of the CDR3: TGTGCCAGTAGTATAGTTTCTTCAGGGTTCCAGCCCCAGCATTTT. Residues: CASSIVSSGFQPQHF.

This rearrangement joins TRBV11-3 to TRBJ1-5, with a weak D call TRBD1 (6 bases). The CDR3 sequence is 15 residues long. Trimming left V 5 bases short and J 4 bases short, with 15 bases between. Germline CDR1 is SGHNT and CDR2 is YENEEA. CDR3 in amino acids: CASSTTGQSNQPQHF. Here the CDR3 DNA reads TGTGCCAGCAGCACTACCGGACAGTCGAATCAGCCCCAGCATTTT.

This clone was counted between two and nine times. The V and J genes are TRBV6-6 and TRBJ1-1; D not certain. This CDR3 contains 16 residues. Germline CDR1 is MNHNY and CDR2 is SVGAGI (reference sequence). V lost 0 bases to trimming and J lost 1 base, with 12 bases between them. CDR3 region: CASSYSSFGGNTEAFF. CDR3 coding DNA: TGTGCCAGCAGTTACTCGTCTTTTGGAGGGAACACTGAAGCTTTCTTT.